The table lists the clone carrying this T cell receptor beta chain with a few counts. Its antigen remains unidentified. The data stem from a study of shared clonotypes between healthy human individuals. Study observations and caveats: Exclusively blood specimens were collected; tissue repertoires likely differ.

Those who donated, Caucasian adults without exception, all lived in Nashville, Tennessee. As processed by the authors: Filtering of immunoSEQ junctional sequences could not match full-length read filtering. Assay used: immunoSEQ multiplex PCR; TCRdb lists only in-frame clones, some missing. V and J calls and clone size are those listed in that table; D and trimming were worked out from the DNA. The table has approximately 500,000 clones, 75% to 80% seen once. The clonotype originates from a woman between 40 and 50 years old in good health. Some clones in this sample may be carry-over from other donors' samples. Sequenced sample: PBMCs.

The chain's CDR3 is CAWSDTPNEQFF. The CDR3 DNA is TGTGCCTGGAGTGACACACCCAATGAGCAGTTCTTC. The chain has TRBV30 and TRBJ2-1, with D unclear. CDR3 length: 12 residues. V lost 1 base and J lost 6, with 7 bases in between. The V gene's germline CDR1 is GTSNPN and CDR2 SVGIG (reference sequence). Filled out from reference TRBV30 and TRBJ2-1, the complete variable domain reads SQTIHQWPATLVQPVGSPLSLECTVEGTSNPNLYWYRQAAGRGLQLLFYSVGIGQISSEVPQNLSASRPQDRQFILSSKKLLLSDSGFYLCAWSDTPNEQFFGPGTRLTVL.